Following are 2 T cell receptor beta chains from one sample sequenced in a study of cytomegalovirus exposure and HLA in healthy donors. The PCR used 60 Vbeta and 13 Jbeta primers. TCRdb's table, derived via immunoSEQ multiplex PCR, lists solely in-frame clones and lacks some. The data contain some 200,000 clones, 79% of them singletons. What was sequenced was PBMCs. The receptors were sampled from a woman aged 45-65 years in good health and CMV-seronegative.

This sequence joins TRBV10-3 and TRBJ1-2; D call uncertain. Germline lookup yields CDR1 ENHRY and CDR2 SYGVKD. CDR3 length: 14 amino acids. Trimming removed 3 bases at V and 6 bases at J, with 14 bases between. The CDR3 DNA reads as TGTGCCATCAGTGACCTGGGAGGGAGGGATGGCTACACCTTC. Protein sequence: CAISDLGGRDGYTF.

The CDR3 protein is CASSGTAIYGYTF. The CDR3 DNA is TGTGCCAGCAGTGGGACAGCTATCTATGGCTACACCTTC. The gene calls are TRBV6-1 and TRBJ1-2, with D possibly matching TRBD1 (6 bases). V was shortened by 4 bases and J by 4 bases, with 10 bases between the two germline ends. There are 13 residues in the CDR3. CDR1 MNHNS and CDR2 SASEGT come from the germline V gene.